What follows is one T cell receptor (beta chain) and its context. This record belongs to a study of CD8+CD57+ T cells in acquired aplastic anemia. Genomic DNA constituted the template upon which TCR beta VDJ and CDR3 profiling was performed. TCRdb ran MiXCR on the reads and lists one entry per CDR3 protein. The sample includes approximately 160,000 distinct CDR3 sequences, 35% to 55% of them seen just once. V was clipped by 2 bases and J by 0 bases, with 10 bases between them. The CDR3 length is 15 residues. Per the germline V gene, CDR1 is SGHTA and CDR2 is FQGNSA. This clonotype was sampled from a human donor in good health. V gene TRBV7-2 combines with J gene TRBJ1-1; D gene uncertain. Input material: sorted CD4+, CD8+, or CD8+CD57+ T cells (not recorded which) from PBMCs. This CDR3 reads CASSLLAAVNTEAFF. In DNA, the CDR3 is TGTGCCAGCAGCTTATTGGCGGCCGTGAACACTGAAGCTTTCTTT. The variable domain in full, completed from reference TRBV7-2 and TRBJ1-1, reads GAGVSQSPSNKVTEKGKDVELRCDPISGHTALYWYRQSLGQGLEFLIYFQGNSAPDKSGLPSDRFSAERTGGSVSTLTIQRTQQEDSAVYLCASSLLAAVNTEAFFGQGTRLTVV.